What follows are 9 T cell receptor beta chains derived from one specimen sequenced in a study of T cell responses to AZD1222 COVID-19 vaccine. The method was immunoSEQ multiplex PCR; TCRdb's version includes in-frame clones alone and lacks a portion of them. Of 250,000 to 300,000 clones listed, approximately 94% are singletons. Here the sequenced sample was peripheral blood, taken 28 days after the second AZD1222 dose. These receptors all stem from an adult who received the AZD1222 COVID-19 vaccine.

This sequence joins TRBV19 and TRBJ1-3; tentative D call: TRBD1 (6 bases). Germline CDR1 and CDR2: LNHDA and SQIVND (reference sequence). The CDR3 consists of 13 residues. V lost 7 bases to trimming and J lost 2 bases, with 9 bases between them. The CDR3, as DNA: TGTGCCAGTACGCGGGGGCCTGGAAACACCATATATTTT. Encoded protein: CASTRGPGNTIYF.

This clone was recorded once. The chain combines TRBV18 with TRBJ1-4; TRBD1 is a possible D gene (5 bases). This CDR3 has 16 residues. Germline V gene lookup returns CDR1 KGHSH and CDR2 LQKENI. The V end lost 3 bases, the J end lost 0 bases, and 11 bases lay between the germline ends. CDR3 DNA: TGTGCCAGCTCACCTATGACAGTTTCAACTAATGAAAAACTGTTTTTT. It translates to CASSPMTVSTNEKLFF.

This clone has just one count. V is TRBV2 and J is TRBJ2-1; 7 bases map to TRBD2. V dropped 7 bases and J dropped 5; count of bases not matched to a gene: 5. This CDR3 has 13 residues. Germline V lookup: CDR1 SNHLY, CDR2 FYNNEI. The CDR3 bases are TGTGCCAGCACGTACCTAGCGGACAATGAGCAGTTCTTC. Translation gives CASTYLADNEQFF.

CDR3: CAWSFRGTEAFF. CDR3 nucleotide sequence: TGTGCCTGGAGTTTCAGGGGAACTGAAGCTTTCTTT. The rearrangement links TRBV30 to TRBJ1-1; D might be TRBD1 (6 bases). The CDR3 covers 12 residues. V dropped 2 bases and J dropped 5 bases, with 9 bases sitting between them. Germline loops: CDR1 GTSNPN, CDR2 SVGIG (reference sequence).

The CDR3 loop reads CASSLGDRGKDYGYTF. The DNA of the CDR3 is TGTGCCAGCAGCTTAGGCGACAGGGGAAAAGACTATGGCTACACCTTC. The J gene is TRBJ1-2, the V gene TRBV7-9, with 8 bases matching TRBD1. This CDR3 spans 16 amino acids. Trimming cost V 1 base and J 3 bases; bases outside gene matches: 7. Germline lookup yields CDR1 SEHNR and CDR2 FQNEAQ (reference sequence). The full variable domain, with the rest looked up from reference TRBV7-9 and TRBJ1-2, is DTGVSQNPRHKITKRGQNVTFRCDPISEHNRLYWYRQTLGQGPEFLTYFQNEAQLEKSRLLSDRFSAERPKGSFSTLEIQRTEQGDSAMYLCASSLGDRGKDYGYTFGSGTRLTVV.

The chain uses TRBV2 and TRBJ2-1; TRBD2 might be the D (6 bases). In germline, CDR1 is SNHLY, CDR2 FYNNEI. This CDR3 is 14 amino acids long. The ends were cut back, 7 bases at V and 5 bases at J, with 15 bases in the middle. In DNA form, the CDR3 reads TGTGCCAGCACAACGGGGGAATGGCACAATGAGCAGTTCTTC. It is translated as CASTTGEWHNEQFF. Combining the CDR3 with reference TRBV2 and TRBJ2-1 gives the whole variable domain EPEVTQTPSHQVTQMGQEVILRCVPISNHLYFYWYRQILGQKVEFLVSFYNNEISEKSEIFDDQFSVERPDGSNFTLKIRSTKLEDSAMYFCASTTGEWHNEQFFGPGTRLTVL.

The J gene is TRBJ2-2, the V gene TRBV5-6, with TRBD2 matching 9 bases. V was clipped by 0 bases and J by 1 base; unmatched bases: 7. Germline CDR1 is SGHDT and CDR2 is YYEEEE. CDR3 length: 18 residues. The CDR3 nucleotides read TGTGCCAGCAGCTTGGCCCTGGCGGGAGGGAGGAACACCGGGGAGCTGTTTTTT. Protein: CASSLALAGGRNTGELFF.

The genes are TRBV24-1 and TRBJ2-1, with a possible D match to TRBD2 (5 bases). The CDR3 contains 15 residues. V shed 5 bases and J shed 8 bases, with 18 bases lying between them. Germline CDR1 reads KGHDR; CDR2 reads SFDVKD. In nucleotides, the CDR3 is TGTGCCACCAGTGCCCCTCTAGCCGGAAGGCATGAGCAGTTCTTC. The encoded protein is CATSAPLAGRHEQFF.

The chain recombines TRBV19 with TRBJ1-5; tentatively, D is TRBD1 (5 bases). CDR1 and CDR2 (germline): LNHDA, SQIVND (reference sequence). With 4 bases removed from V and 4 bases from J, the gap between germline ends came to 14 bases. The CDR3 is made up of 15 amino acids. The CDR3 spells CASSTWGGENQPQHF. In DNA, the CDR3 is TGTGCCAGTAGTACCTGGGGCGGAGAGAATCAGCCCCAGCATTTT.